The 20 T cell receptor beta chains presented below share a single source sample, sequenced in a study of response to subunit inactivated influenza vaccine. One entry per CDR3 protein, called by TCRdb with MiXCR from the RT-PCR reads. The sample consists of more than 700,000 distinct CDR3 sequences, 21% of them appearing once. The starting material was PBMCs from blood, obtained about 5 days after vaccination. The receptor source for this set is a man aged 45 to 65 who received an inactivated influenza vaccine.

There are a few counts of this clonotype. V usage is TRBV2 and J usage is TRBJ2-1; possible D gene TRBD2, 5 bases. This CDR3 is built from 14 residues. V was shortened by 8 bases and J by 5 bases, with 16 bases between the two germline ends. From germline, CDR1 is SNHLY and CDR2 FYNNEI. The chain's CDR3 is CASAQEPGDNEQFF. As DNA, the CDR3 is TGTGCCAGCGCCCAGGAGCCCGGGGACAATGAGCAGTTCTTC. Complete variable domain (other parts from reference TRBV2 and TRBJ2-1): EPEVTQTPSHQVTQMGQEVILRCVPISNHLYFYWYRQILGQKVEFLVSFYNNEISEKSEIFDDQFSVERPDGSNFTLKIRSTKLEDSAMYFCASAQEPGDNEQFFGPGTRLTVL.

V gene TRBV29-1 combines with J gene TRBJ2-7; no clear D. Trimming removed 4 bases from V and 1 base from J, with 8 bases in between. This CDR3 comprises 12 residues. From germline, CDR1 is SQVTM and CDR2 ANQGSEA. CDR3: CSVASNSYEQYF. Here the CDR3 DNA reads TGCAGCGTTGCGTCTAATTCCTACGAGCAGTACTTC.

The chain carries TRBV9 and TRBJ2-2; tentative D call: TRBD2 (6 bases). This CDR3 is built from 16 residues. V lost 3 bases and J 6 bases, leaving 18 bases between the germline ends. CDR1 and CDR2 from the germline V gene are SGDLS and YYNGEE. The CDR3, as DNA: TGTGCCAGCAGCGCGGAGGGTAGTATGGTGGCCGGGGAGCTGTTTTTT. Residues: CASSAEGSMVAGELFF.

There are a few counts of this clonotype. V gene TRBV7-9 combines with J gene TRBJ2-3; maybe TRBD2 (5 bases). The CDR3 contains 15 residues. Germline V lookup: CDR1 SEHNR, CDR2 FQNEAQ (reference sequence). Trimming cost V 5 bases and J 2 bases, with 14 bases left between them. The CDR3 protein is CASSPGGYITDTQYF. The CDR3 DNA reads as TGTGCCAGCAGCCCAGGCGGGTACATCACAGATACGCAGTATTTT.

The table lists this clonotype with many counts. The chain uses TRBV20-1 and TRBJ2-4; D not resolved. CDR3 length equals 14 residues. Germline values: CDR1 DFQATT, CDR2 SNEGSKA (reference sequence). The V end was cut by 3 bases, the J end by 1 base, with 10 bases between. CDR3 protein: CSARVGVAKNIQYF. CDR3 sequence (DNA): TGCAGTGCTAGGGTTGGAGTGGCCAAAAACATTCAGTACTTC.

The rearrangement uses TRBV4-2 and TRBJ2-1; 7 nucleotides match TRBD2. The CDR3 has 17 amino acids. Germline V gene sequence: CDR1 LGHNA, CDR2 YNFKEQ. Germline trimming cut 0 bases from V and 4 bases from J; bases unmatched to any gene: 9. CDR3 nucleotides: TGTGCCAGCAGCCAAGATGGGGCAGCGGGACCGTACAATGAGCAGTTCTTC. Protein sequence: CASSQDGAAGPYNEQFF.

This sequence joins TRBV6-5 and TRBJ2-7; D is possibly TRBD1 (6 bases). The CDR3 covers 15 residues. The germline V gene encodes CDR1 MNHEY and CDR2 SVGAGI. V lost 0 bases and J lost 0, with 9 bases in between. This CDR3 is CASSYSRGHSYEQYF. CDR3 in DNA: TGTGCCAGCAGTTACTCTCGGGGACACTCCTACGAGCAGTACTTC.

This clonotype occurred a few times. The chain joins TRBV3-1 to TRBJ2-1, with a tentative D call TRBD2 (6 bases). The CDR3 extends over 16 amino acids. The germline V and J ends were trimmed by 0 bases and 8 bases, with 17 bases remaining between them. Germline-derived CDR1 and CDR2 are LGHDT and YNNKEL (reference sequence). CDR3: CASSQEVAGYTHEQFF. The CDR3 region has the DNA TGTGCCAGCAGCCAAGAGGTGGCGGGGTATACACATGAGCAGTTCTTC.

This clonotype was picked up a small number of times. The chain recombines TRBV29-1 with TRBJ2-7, with D unclear. Germline CDR1 is SQVTM and CDR2 is ANQGSEA. The CDR3 has 14 amino acids. V was trimmed by 7 bases and J by 0 bases, leaving 16 bases between them. The CDR3 loop reads CSDQEPLSSYEQYF. The CDR3 DNA reads TGCAGCGACCAGGAGCCTCTGAGCTCCTACGAGCAGTACTTC.

This clonotype was seen only a few times. This chain joins TRBV9 and TRBJ1-2, with 7 bases matching TRBD1. This CDR3 has 14 residues. Per the germline V gene, CDR1 is SGDLS and CDR2 is YYNGEE. V lost 4 bases and J lost 3; bases outside the gene matches: 6. This CDR3 is CASSRPGQYYGYTF. The CDR3 DNA reads TGTGCCAGCAGCAGGCCGGGACAGTACTATGGCTACACCTTC.

This clonotype was seen a handful of times. The rearrangement links TRBV29-1 to TRBJ2-7; 9 positions agree with TRBD1. The J segment lost 2 bases and the V segment lost 6 bases, leaving 11 bases of the junction unmatched. Germline V gene sequence: CDR1 SQVTM, CDR2 ANQGSEA. This CDR3 spans 15 amino acids. The CDR3 DNA is TGCAGCGTCGATAAACCGGGACAGGGCGCCTACGAGCAGTACTTC. Encoded protein: CSVDKPGQGAYEQYF.

In this sample, this clonotype turned up a few times. The chain links TRBV18 to TRBJ1-2; possible D gene TRBD1, 6 bases. Germline CDR1 reads KGHSH; CDR2 reads LQKENI. The V end lost 1 base, the J end lost 3 bases, and 12 bases lay between the germline ends. The CDR3 has 15 residues. CDR3 coding DNA: TGTGCCAGCTCACCACGCGACAGGAGGGACTATGGCTACACCTTC. Translation: CASSPRDRRDYGYTF. The whole variable domain, remainder taken from reference TRBV18 and TRBJ1-2, is NAGVMQNPRHLVRRRGQEARLRCSPMKGHSHVYWYRQLPEEGLKFMVYLQKENIIDESGMPKERFSAEFPKEGPSILRIQQVVRGDSAAYFCASSPRDRRDYGYTFGSGTRLTVV.

The gene calls are TRBV20-1 and TRBJ2-7; TRBD2 aligns across 9 bases. Losses at the gene ends were 3 bases for V and 4 bases for J; bases not matched to a gene: 7. Germline CDR1 reads DFQATT; CDR2 reads SNEGSKA (reference sequence). The length of the CDR3 is 14 residues. CDR3 nucleotide sequence: TGCAGTGCTAGGCCCGCGGGAGGGCCGTACGAGCAGTACTTC. As protein: CSARPAGGPYEQYF.

In this sample, this clonotype turned up a few times. The rearrangement links TRBV9 to TRBJ2-1; D possibly corresponds to TRBD2 (7 bases). V lost 0 bases, J lost 10 bases, and 20 bases lay in between. Germline lookup yields CDR1 SGDLS and CDR2 YYNGEE. This CDR3 is 16 amino acids long. Here the CDR3 reads CASSVELAASGGEQFF. In DNA form, the CDR3 reads TGTGCCAGCAGCGTAGAGCTAGCGGCCTCGGGGGGCGAGCAGTTCTTC. Supplemented by reference TRBV9 and TRBJ2-1, the full variable domain reads DSGVTQTPKHLITATGQRVTLRCSPRSGDLSVYWYQQSLDQGLQFLIQYYNGEERAKGNILERFSAQQFPDLHSELNLSSLELGDSALYFCASSVELAASGGEQFFGPGTRLTVL.

CDR3 loop: CASSRGAGPRNEQFF. CDR3 nucleotides: TGTGCCAGCAGCAGGGGTGCGGGTCCCCGCAATGAGCAGTTCTTC. The chain is built from TRBV11-2 and TRBJ2-1, with D possibly being TRBD1 or TRBD2 (5 bases each). This CDR3 has 15 residues. Looked up from germline, CDR1 is SGHAT and CDR2 is FQNNGV. V was clipped by 5 bases and J by 6 bases, with 17 bases between them.

The rearrangement uses TRBV7-9 and TRBJ2-1; 11 bases line up with TRBD1. CDR1 and CDR2 from the germline V gene are SEHNR and FQNEAQ (reference sequence). This CDR3 region has 16 residues. With V trimmed by 4 bases and J by 8 bases, 10 bases remained unmatched. The CDR3 is CASSSTGTGGLDEQFF. The CDR3 DNA is TGTGCCAGCAGCTCAACCGGGACAGGGGGTCTGGATGAGCAGTTCTTC.

Only a few counts were recorded for this clonotype. V usage is TRBV5-1 and J usage is TRBJ2-1; a weak D match, TRBD2 (6 bases). The CDR3 covers 18 residues. CDR1 and CDR2 (germline): SGHRS, YFSETQ. Trimming shortened V by 4 bases and J by 2 bases, and 22 bases separated the two germline ends. CDR3 residues: CASSGTSTFGGTYNEQFF. CDR3 DNA: TGCGCCAGCAGCGGAACTAGCACCTTCGGAGGGACCTACAATGAGCAGTTCTTC.

This clonotype was seen more than once but under ten times. This chain links TRBV20-1 with TRBJ1-2; no definite D call. This CDR3 is 13 amino acids long. CDR1 and CDR2 (germline): DFQATT, SNEGSKA (reference sequence). V dropped 5 bases and J dropped 2 bases, with 12 bases sitting between them. The CDR3, as DNA: TGCAGTGCTGTGGATGCGGGGAACTATGGCTACACCTTC. This encodes CSAVDAGNYGYTF.

This sequence joins TRBV20-1 and TRBJ2-2, with D possibly being TRBD2 (6 bases). The CDR3 runs 14 residues. Germline CDR1 is DFQATT and CDR2 is SNEGSKA (reference sequence). V was cut by 3 bases and J by 6 bases, with 14 bases left in between. CDR3 sequence (DNA): TGCAGTGCTAGGGACCGACTAGTTTCCGGGGAGCTGTTTTTT. Protein sequence: CSARDRLVSGELFF.

This sequence joins TRBV12-3 or TRBV12-4 and TRBJ2-7, with 9 nucleotides matching TRBD2. This CDR3 region has 15 residues. V was clipped by 6 bases and J by 7 bases; unmatched bases: 13. This CDR3 reads CASSLLGGRASEQYF. CDR3 bases: TGTGCCAGCAGCCTTCTTGGCGGGAGGGCGAGTGAGCAGTACTTC.